This T cell receptor beta chain was sequenced for a study of siplizumab effects on memory and regulatory T cells (dated by TCRdb to the late 2010s). Regarding the research as a whole: The study examined how the anti-CD2 antibody siplizumab affects alloreactive T-cell subsets in allogeneic mixed lymphocyte reactions built from human PBMCs. Study-wide conclusions, independent of this receptor: The suppressive function of proliferating Tregs from siplizumab cultures was not functionally confirmed. Among mappable alloreactive CD4+ clones, an average Treg-derived fraction of about 70% was observed with siplizumab, compared with roughly 28% in control reactions. Roughly 80-95% of proliferating CD4+ or CD8+ clones could not be assigned a naive or memory phenotype. Because sequences at frequencies below about 10^-5 were poorly captured, only a minor fraction of alloreactive clones could be mapped back to unstimulated subsets. The cumulative frequency of alloreactive sequences that could be traced back to unstimulated CD4+ memory T cells was significantly reduced by siplizumab. Greater diversity appeared to be present in unstimulated naive T cells than in memory T cells, and a substantial contribution to the alloresponse seemed to be made by naive cells.

In a few donor pairs, further sequencing was done on unstimulated CD8+ naive, CD4+ memory, CD8+ TEMRA, CD4+ naive and CD8+ effector memory subsets. Sorted unstimulated T cells, along with proliferating T cells recovered from mixed lymphocyte reactions, underwent TCRbeta CDR3 sequencing. Fresh whole blood from 9 to 11 HLA-typed healthy donors was used to isolate PBMCs. This clone occurred once. The antigen this receptor binds is unknown. Base qualities are not at hand, and no much larger clone is one base apart. Library creation used the immunoSEQ multiplex PCR assay. Each sample had some 9.7 x 10^4 TCR templates assayed by the deep sequencing platform. Genomic DNA extracted from sorted T cells was used for TCRbeta CDR3 sequencing. The source study handled its data this way. The R programming language was used for the clonal analysis of the TCRbeta CDR3 data. Alloreactive CD4+ and CD8+ clones were identified by comparing unstimulated samples to CFSE-low samples taken after the reaction. By matching sequences to the repertoires of sorted unstimulated Treg and non-Treg cells, each alloreactive CD4+ clone was assigned a regulatory or non-regulatory origin. Drawn from immuneACCESS, this table holds only the in-frame rearrangements with V and J called that TCRdb kept. Clones are partly lost; checked studies trace under half to an unresolved V gene and leave the rest unexplained. V, J and clone size derive from that table, while D and trimming were established from the DNA sequence. A total of approximately 94,000 clones appear in this sample, roughly 97% of them only once. Around 0.03% of the sample goes to the ten largest clones.

V is cut by 2 bases and J by 0 bases, and the space between the germline ends is 8 bases. The CDR1 and CDR2 encoded by the germline V gene (reference sequence) are GTSNPN and SVGIG. Including the terminal cysteine and phenylalanine, the CDR3 comprises 14 residues. CDR3 DNA only is kept here, 42 bases in frame from base 1. The chain links TRBV30 with TRBJ1-3; the D gene cannot be resolved reliably. Specimen: naive CD4+ T cells sorted from blood. Interpreted using the paper, the cell subset or site label stands for: unstimulated naive T cells. This receptor was obtained from a human donor in good health. In nucleotides, the sequence is TGTGCCTGGAGTAGGCCGGGCTCTGGAAACACCATATATTTT. Translated, it gives CAWSRPGSGNTIYF. With the rest looked up from the reference TRBV30 and TRBJ1-3 genes rather than sequenced, the full variable domain is SQTIHQWPATLVQPVGSPLSLECTVEGTSNPNLYWYRQAAGRGLQLLFYSVGIGQISSEVPQNLSASRPQDRQFILSSKKLLLSDSGFYLCAWSRPGSGNTIYFGEGSWLTVV.